What follows is one T cell receptor (beta chain) and its context. TCRdb re-called the 5' RACE reads with MiXCR, one entry per CDR3 protein. The sample comprises under 65,000 distinct CDR3 sequences, 25% to 35% of which are singletons, and about 3% rests with the top ten. This TCR came from a female donor with breast cancer. Sequencing was performed on tumor-infiltrating memory CD4+ T cells sorted from the breast tumor. The subset was: memory CD4+ T cells, CD4+CD45RO+CD25-.

The CDR3 here is CASRGAARSYEQYF. The CDR3 DNA reads TGTGCCAGCCGAGGCGCAGCGAGATCCTACGAGCAGTACTTC. This sequence joins TRBV3-1 and TRBJ2-7; D is undetermined. This CDR3 has 14 amino acids. Germline V gene sequence: CDR1 LGHDT, CDR2 YNNKEL (reference sequence). The ends were cut back, 8 bases at V and 1 base at J, with 15 bases in the middle.